These 7 T cell receptor beta chains share one sample of origin, sequenced in a study of control samples from healthy donors and cancer patients. Here immunoSEQ multiplex PCR was the method, and the copy in TCRdb shows in-frame clones only, minus some. Of about 120,000 clones listed, 70% to 90% are singletons. Sequenced input: PBMCs. Source of these receptors: a woman aged 60-70 years with lung cancer.

The J gene is TRBJ1-2, the V gene TRBV7-2, with 7 bases aligning to TRBD1. The J segment lost 3 bases and the V segment lost 1 base, leaving 2 bases of the junction unmatched. The CDR3 is 14 amino acids. Germline-derived CDR1 and CDR2 are SGHTA and FQGNSA. For the CDR3, the DNA is TGTGCCAGCAGCTTAGTAGGGGGCGACTATGGCTACACCTTC. The encoded protein is CASSLVGGDYGYTF.

This clone has only a few counts. The chain employs TRBV5-1 and TRBJ1-1; D gene ambiguous. Germline CDR1 SGHRS, CDR2 YFSETQ. CDR3 length: 12 residues. V was clipped by 3 bases and J by 10 bases, with 13 bases between them. The CDR3 sequence is CASSSTADAAFF. The CDR3 DNA reads as TGCGCCAGCAGCTCGACGGCTGATGCAGCTTTCTTT.

V usage is TRBV7-8 and J usage is TRBJ1-1, with 10 positions matching TRBD1. This CDR3 has 15 amino acids. V shed 5 bases and J 2 bases; nucleotides not matched to a gene: 5. The germline CDR1 and CDR2 sequences are SGHVS and FQNEAQ. CDR3 coding DNA: TGTGCCAGCAGCGTGGGACAGGGGCCAAACACTGAAGCTTTCTTT. This gives the protein CASSVGQGPNTEAFF.

The rearrangement joins TRBV7-3 to TRBJ2-2, with TRBD1 as a possible D gene (5 bases). Germline assignment: CDR1 SGHTA and CDR2 FQGTGA. There are 16 residues in the CDR3. V lost 5 bases and J 2 bases, leaving 15 bases between the germline ends. As DNA, the CDR3 is TGTGCCAGCAGCCCAAGGGCAGGACAAAACACCGGGGAGCTGTTTTTT. Translating it yields CASSPRAGQNTGELFF.

Points on this clone: The junction does not match germline at one end; this may be a read error. The rearrangement joins TRBV7-7 to TRBJ2-5, with TRBD2 matching 11 bases. CDR3 length: 16 amino acids. CDR1 is SSHAT, CDR2 FNYEAQ, per germline (reference sequence). CDR3 nucleotide sequence: TGTGCTAGCAGCCAGATAGCGGGAGGGCCTCGGGAGACCCAGTACTTC. This encodes CASSQIAGGPRETQYF.

The chain employs TRBV5-1 and TRBJ1-3; D call uncertain. Germline V gene lookup returns CDR1 SGHRS and CDR2 YFSETQ. The length of the CDR3 is 14 residues. With 0 bases removed from V and 1 base from J, the gap between germline ends came to 5 bases. CDR3 sequence reads: CASSLANSGNTIYF. The CDR3 DNA follows: TGCGCCAGCAGCTTGGCCAATTCTGGAAACACCATATATTTT.

J is TRBJ2-7 and V is TRBV7-9; D unclear. This CDR3 contains 14 residues. The germline V gene encodes CDR1 SEHNR and CDR2 FQNEAQ (reference sequence). Trimming removed 0 bases from V and 1 base from J, with 7 bases in between. The CDR3 nucleotides are TGTGCCAGCAGCTTAGCTGGCAGATCCTACGAGCAGTACTTC. Translation gives CASSLAGRSYEQYF. The whole variable domain, filled in from reference TRBV7-9 and TRBJ2-7, reads DTGVSQNPRHKITKRGQNVTFRCDPISEHNRLYWYRQTLGQGPEFLTYFQNEAQLEKSRLLSDRFSAERPKGSFSTLEIQRTEQGDSAMYLCASSLAGRSYEQYFGPGTRLTVT.